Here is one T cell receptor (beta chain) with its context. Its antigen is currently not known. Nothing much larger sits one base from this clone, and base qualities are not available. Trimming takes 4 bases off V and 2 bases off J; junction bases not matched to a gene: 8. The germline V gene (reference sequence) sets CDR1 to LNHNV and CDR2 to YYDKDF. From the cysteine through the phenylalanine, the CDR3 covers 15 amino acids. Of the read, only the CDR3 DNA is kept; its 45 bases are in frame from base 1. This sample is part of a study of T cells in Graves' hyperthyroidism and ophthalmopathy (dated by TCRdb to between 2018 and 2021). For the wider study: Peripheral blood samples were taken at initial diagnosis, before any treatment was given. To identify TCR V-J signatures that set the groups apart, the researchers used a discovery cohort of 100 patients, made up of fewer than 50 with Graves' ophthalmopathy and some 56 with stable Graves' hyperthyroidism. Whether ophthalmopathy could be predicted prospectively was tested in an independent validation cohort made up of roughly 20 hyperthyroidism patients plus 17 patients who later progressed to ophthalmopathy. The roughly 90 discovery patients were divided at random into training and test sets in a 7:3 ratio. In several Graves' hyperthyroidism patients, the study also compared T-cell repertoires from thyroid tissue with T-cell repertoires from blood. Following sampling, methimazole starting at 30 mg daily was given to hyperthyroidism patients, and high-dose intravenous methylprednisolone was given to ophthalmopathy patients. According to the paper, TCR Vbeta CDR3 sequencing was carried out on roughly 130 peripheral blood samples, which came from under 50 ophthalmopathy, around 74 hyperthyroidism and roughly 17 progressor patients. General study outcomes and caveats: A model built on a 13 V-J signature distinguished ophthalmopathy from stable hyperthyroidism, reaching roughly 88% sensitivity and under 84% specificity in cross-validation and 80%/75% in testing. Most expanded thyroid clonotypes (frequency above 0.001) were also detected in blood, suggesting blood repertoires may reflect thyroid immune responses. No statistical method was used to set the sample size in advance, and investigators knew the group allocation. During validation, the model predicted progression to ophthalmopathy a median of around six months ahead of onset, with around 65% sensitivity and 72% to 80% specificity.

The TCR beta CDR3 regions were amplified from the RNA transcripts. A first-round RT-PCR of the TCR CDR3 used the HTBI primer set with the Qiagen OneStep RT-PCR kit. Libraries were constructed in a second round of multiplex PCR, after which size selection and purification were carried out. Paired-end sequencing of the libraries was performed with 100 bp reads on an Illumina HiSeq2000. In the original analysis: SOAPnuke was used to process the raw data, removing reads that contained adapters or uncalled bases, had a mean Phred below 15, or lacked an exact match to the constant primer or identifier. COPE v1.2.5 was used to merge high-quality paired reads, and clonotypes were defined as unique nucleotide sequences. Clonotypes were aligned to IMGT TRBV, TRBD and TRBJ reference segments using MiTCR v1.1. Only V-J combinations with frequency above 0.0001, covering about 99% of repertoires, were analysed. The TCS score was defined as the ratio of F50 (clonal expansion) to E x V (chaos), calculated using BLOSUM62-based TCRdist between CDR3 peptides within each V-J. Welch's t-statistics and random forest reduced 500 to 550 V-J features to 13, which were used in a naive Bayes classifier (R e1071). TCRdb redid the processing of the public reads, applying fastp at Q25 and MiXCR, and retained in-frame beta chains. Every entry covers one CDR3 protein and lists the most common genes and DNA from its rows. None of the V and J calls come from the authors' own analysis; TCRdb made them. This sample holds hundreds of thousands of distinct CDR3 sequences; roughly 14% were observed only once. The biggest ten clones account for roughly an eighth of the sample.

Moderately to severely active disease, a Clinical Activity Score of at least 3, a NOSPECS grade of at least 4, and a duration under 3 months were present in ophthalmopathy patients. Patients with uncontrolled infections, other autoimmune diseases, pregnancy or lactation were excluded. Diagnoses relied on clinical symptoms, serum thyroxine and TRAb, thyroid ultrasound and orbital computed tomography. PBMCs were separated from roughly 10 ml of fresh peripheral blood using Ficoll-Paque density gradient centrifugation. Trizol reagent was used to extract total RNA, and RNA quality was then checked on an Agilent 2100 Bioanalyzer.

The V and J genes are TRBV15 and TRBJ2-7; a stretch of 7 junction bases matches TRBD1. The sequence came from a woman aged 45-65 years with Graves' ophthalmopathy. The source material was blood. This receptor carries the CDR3 CATSKGEQGTYEQYF. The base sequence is TGTGCCACCAGCAAGGGCGAACAGGGGACCTACGAGCAGTACTTC.